These 25 T cell receptor beta chains were all obtained from the same sample, sequenced in a study of T cell repertoires in aging, cancer and after chemotherapy. TRB rearrangements spanning V, D and J were amplified using mixed TRB-A/B primers. TCRdb itself ran the multiplex PCR reads through MiXCR, one entry per CDR3 protein. The data hold some 4,200 distinct CDR3 sequences, with roughly 40% observed a single time. Peripheral blood genomic DNA, not sorted cells or RNA, was the template. Sequenced: blood. Receptors were obtained from a human donor with a solid tumor.

CDR3 region: CSARDPGFTYSPLHF. CDR3 DNA: TGCAGTGCTAGAGATCCTGGGTTTACCTATTCACCCCTCCACTTT. The chain is built from TRBV20-1 and TRBJ1-6; D unclear. This CDR3 has 15 amino acids. The V end was cut by 0 bases, the J end by 8 bases, with 14 bases between. Germline V gene lookup returns CDR1 DFQATT and CDR2 SNEGSKA (reference sequence).

The CDR3 is CASSQTGTSTDTQYF. The CDR3 nucleotides are TGTGCCAGCAGCCAAACCGGGACGAGCACAGATACGCAGTATTTT. This rearrangement joins TRBV7-6 to TRBJ2-3; D is possibly TRBD1 or TRBD2 (5 bases each). V dropped 5 bases and J dropped 0 bases, with 12 bases sitting between them. The CDR3 length is 15 residues. Germline V gives CDR1 SGHVS, CDR2 FNYEAQ.

This clonotype was seen only a few times. The V call is TRBV29-1, the J call TRBJ1-1; the match to TRBD1 covers 8 bases. Trimming cost V 6 bases and J 6 bases; bases outside gene matches: 9. The CDR3 loop spans 13 amino acids. Germline values: CDR1 SQVTM, CDR2 ANQGSEA. The CDR3 coding sequence is TGCAGCGTCCTTGGACAGGGTCGGGCTGAAGCTTTCTTT. This codes for CSVLGQGRAEAFF. Using reference TRBV29-1 and TRBJ1-1 for the parts outside the CDR3, the full variable domain is SAVISQKPSRDICQRGTSLTIQCQVDSQVTMMFWYRQQPGQSLTLIATANQGSEATYESGFVIDKFPISRPNLTFSTLTVSNMSPEDSSIYLCSVLGQGRAEAFFGQGTRLTVV.

The chain is built from TRBV7-2 and TRBJ2-1; 8 nucleotides agree with TRBD1. The CDR3 length is 17 residues. V trimming: 4 bases; J trimming: 0 bases; junction bases outside the gene matches: 8. CDR1 SGHTA and CDR2 FQGNSA come from the germline V gene. This chain's CDR3 is CASSSLQQGGSYNEQFF. CDR3 sequence (DNA): TGTGCCAGCAGCTCCTTACAACAGGGGGGCTCCTACAATGAGCAGTTCTTC.

This rearrangement joins TRBV20-1 to TRBJ1-5; D call uncertain. Germline V gene lookup returns CDR1 DFQATT and CDR2 SNEGSKA (reference sequence). Trimming pared 6 bases from V and 0 bases from J, leaving 18 bases between. This CDR3 contains 16 residues. CDR3: CSATRVDGYSNQPQHF. The CDR3 DNA is TGCAGTGCCACCAGAGTAGACGGATATAGCAATCAGCCCCAGCATTTT.

The chain employs TRBV7-3 and TRBJ2-1; 9 bases are shared with TRBD1. This CDR3 contains 16 residues. The J segment lost 0 bases and the V segment lost 6 bases, leaving 6 bases of the junction unmatched. Germline assignment: CDR1 SGHTA and CDR2 FQGTGA. CDR3 protein: CASRYRQGVSYNEQFF. As DNA, the CDR3 is TGTGCCAGCAGATATCGACAGGGGGTCTCCTACAATGAGCAGTTCTTC.

The chain combines TRBV4-2 with TRBJ1-2; no clear D. This CDR3 is built from 15 residues. Germline V gene data show CDR1 as LGHNA and CDR2 as YNFKEQ. The germline V and J ends were trimmed by 0 bases and 5 bases, with 13 bases remaining between them. CDR3: CASSQDFAGQYGYTF. The CDR3 DNA is TGTGCCAGCAGCCAAGATTTCGCAGGCCAATATGGCTACACCTTC.

This chain uses TRBV12-3 or TRBV12-4 with TRBJ2-1, with TRBD2 as a possible D gene (5 bases). Deletions cut 3 bases from V and 5 bases from J, with 11 bases between. This CDR3 contains 14 residues. CDR3 coding DNA: TGTGCCAGCAGTTTTACAGCGGACCACAATGAGCAGTTCTTC. Encoded protein: CASSFTADHNEQFF.

Here the CDR3 reads CASSGTGGGNTIYF. The CDR3 nucleotides read TGTGCCAGCAGTGGCACAGGGGGTGGAAACACCATATATTTT. The chain couples TRBV6-1 to TRBJ1-3, with 8 bases lining up with TRBD1. There are 14 residues in the CDR3. The germline gives CDR1 MNHNS, CDR2 SASEGT. The V and J ends lost 4 bases and 3 bases, in that order; junction bases with no gene match: 2.

By its share, this clonotype is medium-sized. Here the CDR3 reads CSVAKTGGEQYF. CDR3 DNA sequence: TGCAGCGTTGCAAAAACAGGGGGCGAGCAGTACTTC. This chain connects TRBV29-1 to TRBJ2-7; 8 positions match TRBD1. Germline lookup yields CDR1 SQVTM and CDR2 ANQGSEA. This CDR3 region has 12 residues. Losses at the gene ends were 4 bases for V and 6 bases for J; bases not matched to a gene: 5.

The CDR3 DNA follows: TGCAGTGCTAGGTTACTAGCGGGAGGGCCTATGAGCACCGGGGAGCTGTTTTTT. Its translation: CSARLLAGGPMSTGELFF. The V and J genes are TRBV20-1 and TRBJ2-2; TRBD2 agrees at 13 bases. Germline V lookup: CDR1 DFQATT, CDR2 SNEGSKA (reference sequence). The V gene end was trimmed by 3 bases and the J gene end by 4 bases; junction bases not matched to a gene: 11. This CDR3 is built from 18 residues.

This chain connects TRBV15 to TRBJ2-3, with unresolved D. Trimming pared 0 bases from V and 7 bases from J, leaving 17 bases between. Germline CDR1 is LNHNV and CDR2 is YYDKDF (reference sequence). CDR3 length: 16 residues. CDR3 residues: CATSREVGLKGYTQYF. The DNA for the CDR3 is TGTGCCACCAGCAGAGAGGTGGGATTGAAAGGATATACGCAGTATTTT.

This sequence joins TRBV5-6 and TRBJ1-3, with D unclear. Germline V gene sequence: CDR1 SGHDT, CDR2 YYEEEE. The CDR3 is 16 amino acids. V dropped 4 bases and J dropped 0 bases, with 14 bases sitting between them. CDR3 in amino acids: CASSDIRVRSGNTIYF. The CDR3 DNA is TGTGCCAGCAGCGATATACGGGTTCGCTCTGGAAACACCATATATTTT.

This clonotype showed up just once. The rearrangement links TRBV5-3 to TRBJ1-6; 7 nucleotides match TRBD1. TRBV5-3 falls under the ORF class, with uncertain function. V was clipped by 0 bases and J by 5 bases; unmatched bases: 5. CDR3 length: 16 residues. CDR3 nucleotide sequence: TGTGCCAGAAGCTTGGTGACAGGGCTACATAATTCACCCCTCCACTTT. It translates to CARSLVTGLHNSPLHF.

The chain carries TRBV19 and TRBJ1-1, with D perhaps matching TRBD1 (6 bases). The CDR3 totals 16 residues. The V and J ends lost 9 bases and 1 base respectively, with 21 bases between them. The germline CDR1 and CDR2 sequences are LNHDA and SQIVND (reference sequence). CDR3: CASHWWGGQANTEAFF. The CDR3 DNA is TGTGCCAGCCATTGGTGGGGGGGGCAGGCGAACACTGAAGCTTTCTTT.

The chain joins TRBV10-3 to TRBJ1-4; 12 bases match TRBD1. The germline V gene has CDR1 ENHRY and CDR2 SYGVKD. The V gene end was trimmed by 6 bases and the J gene end by 7 bases; junction bases not matched to a gene: 6. The CDR3 is 15 amino acids. As DNA, the CDR3 is TGTGCCATCAGCGCCGGGACAGGGGGCCTTGAAAAACTGTTTTTT. It encodes CAISAGTGGLEKLFF.

This clonotype is termed medium-sized. The chain recombines TRBV7-2 with TRBJ1-6, with 11 bases lining up with TRBD1. The CDR3 extends over 14 amino acids. CDR1 is SGHTA, CDR2 FQGNSA, per germline. V gave up 5 bases and J gave up 9 bases; unmatched junction bases: 3. Here the CDR3 reads CASSGQGARSPLHF. The CDR3 nucleotides read TGTGCCAGCAGCGGACAGGGGGCGCGTTCACCCCTCCACTTT.

This chain connects TRBV5-1 to TRBJ2-2, with TRBD1 matching over 8 bases. V shed 3 bases and J 4 bases; nucleotides not matched to a gene: 5. This CDR3 comprises 15 residues. Germline V gene data show CDR1 as SGHRS and CDR2 as YFSETQ. CDR3 protein: CASSSQGEATGELFF. The CDR3 DNA follows: TGCGCCAGCAGCTCACAGGGGGAGGCCACCGGGGAGCTGTTTTTT.

The chain is built from TRBV7-2 and TRBJ2-1; D is ambiguous. Trimming removed 5 bases from V and 8 bases from J, with 13 bases in between. The CDR3 spans 13 residues. Germline CDR1 SGHTA, CDR2 FQGNSA. The CDR3 here is CASSPLGVDEQFF. The CDR3 bases are TGTGCCAGCAGCCCCCTTGGAGTGGATGAGCAGTTCTTC.

V usage is TRBV29-1 and J usage is TRBJ2-1, with TRBD2 matching 7 bases. CDR3 size: 14 residues. V shed 6 bases and J 4 bases; nucleotides not matched to a gene: 9. Per the germline V gene, CDR1 is SQVTM and CDR2 is ANQGSEA. The CDR3 DNA reads TGCAGCGTCCAAGGGAGGGGAAAATACAATGAGCAGTTCTTC. It yields the protein CSVQGRGKYNEQFF.

There are a few counts of this clonotype. The chain carries TRBV6-1 and TRBJ2-3; D is undetermined. Germline lookup yields CDR1 MNHNS and CDR2 SASEGT. Trimming pared 6 bases from V and 5 bases from J, leaving 21 bases between. The CDR3 is 16 amino acids. This CDR3 is CASSLQMIARLDTQYF. The CDR3, as DNA: TGTGCCAGCAGCCTACAAATGATAGCCAGGTTAGATACGCAGTATTTT.

The chain uses TRBV5-6 and TRBJ2-2; no clear D gene. Per germline, CDR1 SGHDT and CDR2 YYEEEE. Trimming shortened V by 3 bases and J by 2 bases, and 11 bases separated the two germline ends. This CDR3 has 15 residues. The CDR3 nucleotides read TGTGCCAGCAGCTCGGTCAGACCTAACACCGGGGAGCTGTTTTTT. Its protein is CASSSVRPNTGELFF.

This chain uses TRBV30 with TRBJ1-1; 7 nucleotides agree with TRBD1. Germline values: CDR1 GTSNPN, CDR2 SVGIG (reference sequence). The CDR3 contains 14 residues. V dropped 4 bases and J dropped 1; count of bases not matched to a gene: 6. CDR3 sequence: CAWTRQGSNTEAFF. In nucleotides, the CDR3 is TGTGCCTGGACAAGACAGGGATCGAACACTGAAGCTTTCTTT.

This chain joins TRBV20-1 and TRBJ2-5, with D perhaps TRBD2 (7 bases). Germline loops: CDR1 DFQATT, CDR2 SNEGSKA (reference sequence). V was shortened by 4 bases and J by 5 bases, with 11 bases between the two germline ends. The CDR3 contains 12 residues. Here the CDR3 reads CSATGGLETQYF. CDR3 DNA: TGCAGTGCTACCGGGGGGCTGGAGACCCAGTACTTC.

In this sample, this clonotype turned up a few times. The chain combines TRBV10-3 with TRBJ2-1; TRBD1 or TRBD2 may be the D gene (5 bases each). V lost 0 bases and J lost 0, with 15 bases in between. The CDR3 consists of 18 residues. Germline V CDR1 and CDR2: ENHRY, SYGVKD. The CDR3 is CAISESNGRGLSYNEQFF. The DNA of the CDR3 is TGTGCCATCAGTGAGTCGAATGGTCGGGGCCTCTCCTACAATGAGCAGTTCTTC.